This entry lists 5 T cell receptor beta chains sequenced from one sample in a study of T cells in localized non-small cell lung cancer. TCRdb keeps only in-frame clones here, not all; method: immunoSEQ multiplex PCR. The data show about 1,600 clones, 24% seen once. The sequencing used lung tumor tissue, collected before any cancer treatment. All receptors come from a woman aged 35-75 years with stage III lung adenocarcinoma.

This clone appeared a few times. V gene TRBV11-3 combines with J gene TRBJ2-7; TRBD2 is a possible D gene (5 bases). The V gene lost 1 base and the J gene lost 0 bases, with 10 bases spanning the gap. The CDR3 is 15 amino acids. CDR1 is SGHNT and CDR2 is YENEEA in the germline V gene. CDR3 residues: CASSLGWETSYEQYF. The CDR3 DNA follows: TGTGCCAGCAGCTTAGGATGGGAGACCTCCTACGAGCAGTACTTC.

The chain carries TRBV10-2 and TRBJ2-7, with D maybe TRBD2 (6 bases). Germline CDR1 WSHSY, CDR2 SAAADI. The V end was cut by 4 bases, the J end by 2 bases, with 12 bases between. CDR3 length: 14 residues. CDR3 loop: CASSAGGTPYEQYF. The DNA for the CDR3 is TGCGCCAGCAGTGCCGGCGGGACTCCCTACGAGCAGTACTTC.

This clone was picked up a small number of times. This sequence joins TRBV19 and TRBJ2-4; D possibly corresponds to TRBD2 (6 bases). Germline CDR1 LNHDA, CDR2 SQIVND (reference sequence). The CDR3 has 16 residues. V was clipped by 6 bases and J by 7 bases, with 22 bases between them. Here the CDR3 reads CASSLSRWRELNIQYF. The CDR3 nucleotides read TGTGCCAGTAGCCTCAGTAGGTGGCGGGAACTTAACATTCAGTACTTC.

For the CDR3, the DNA is TGCAGCGTTGAAAGACAGAGTCGCACAGATACGCAGTATTTT. This sequence encodes CSVERQSRTDTQYF. J is TRBJ2-3 and V is TRBV29-1; D perhaps matches TRBD1 (5 bases). This CDR3 comprises 14 residues. Trimming stripped 2 bases from V and 1 base from J, with 10 bases between. Germline V gives CDR1 SQVTM, CDR2 ANQGSEA.

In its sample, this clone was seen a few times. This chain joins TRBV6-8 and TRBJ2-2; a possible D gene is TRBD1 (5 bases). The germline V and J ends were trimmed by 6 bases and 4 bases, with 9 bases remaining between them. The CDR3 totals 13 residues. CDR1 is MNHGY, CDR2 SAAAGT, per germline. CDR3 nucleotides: TGTGCCAGCAGACGACAGCCCACCGGGGAGCTGTTTTTT. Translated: CASRRQPTGELFF.